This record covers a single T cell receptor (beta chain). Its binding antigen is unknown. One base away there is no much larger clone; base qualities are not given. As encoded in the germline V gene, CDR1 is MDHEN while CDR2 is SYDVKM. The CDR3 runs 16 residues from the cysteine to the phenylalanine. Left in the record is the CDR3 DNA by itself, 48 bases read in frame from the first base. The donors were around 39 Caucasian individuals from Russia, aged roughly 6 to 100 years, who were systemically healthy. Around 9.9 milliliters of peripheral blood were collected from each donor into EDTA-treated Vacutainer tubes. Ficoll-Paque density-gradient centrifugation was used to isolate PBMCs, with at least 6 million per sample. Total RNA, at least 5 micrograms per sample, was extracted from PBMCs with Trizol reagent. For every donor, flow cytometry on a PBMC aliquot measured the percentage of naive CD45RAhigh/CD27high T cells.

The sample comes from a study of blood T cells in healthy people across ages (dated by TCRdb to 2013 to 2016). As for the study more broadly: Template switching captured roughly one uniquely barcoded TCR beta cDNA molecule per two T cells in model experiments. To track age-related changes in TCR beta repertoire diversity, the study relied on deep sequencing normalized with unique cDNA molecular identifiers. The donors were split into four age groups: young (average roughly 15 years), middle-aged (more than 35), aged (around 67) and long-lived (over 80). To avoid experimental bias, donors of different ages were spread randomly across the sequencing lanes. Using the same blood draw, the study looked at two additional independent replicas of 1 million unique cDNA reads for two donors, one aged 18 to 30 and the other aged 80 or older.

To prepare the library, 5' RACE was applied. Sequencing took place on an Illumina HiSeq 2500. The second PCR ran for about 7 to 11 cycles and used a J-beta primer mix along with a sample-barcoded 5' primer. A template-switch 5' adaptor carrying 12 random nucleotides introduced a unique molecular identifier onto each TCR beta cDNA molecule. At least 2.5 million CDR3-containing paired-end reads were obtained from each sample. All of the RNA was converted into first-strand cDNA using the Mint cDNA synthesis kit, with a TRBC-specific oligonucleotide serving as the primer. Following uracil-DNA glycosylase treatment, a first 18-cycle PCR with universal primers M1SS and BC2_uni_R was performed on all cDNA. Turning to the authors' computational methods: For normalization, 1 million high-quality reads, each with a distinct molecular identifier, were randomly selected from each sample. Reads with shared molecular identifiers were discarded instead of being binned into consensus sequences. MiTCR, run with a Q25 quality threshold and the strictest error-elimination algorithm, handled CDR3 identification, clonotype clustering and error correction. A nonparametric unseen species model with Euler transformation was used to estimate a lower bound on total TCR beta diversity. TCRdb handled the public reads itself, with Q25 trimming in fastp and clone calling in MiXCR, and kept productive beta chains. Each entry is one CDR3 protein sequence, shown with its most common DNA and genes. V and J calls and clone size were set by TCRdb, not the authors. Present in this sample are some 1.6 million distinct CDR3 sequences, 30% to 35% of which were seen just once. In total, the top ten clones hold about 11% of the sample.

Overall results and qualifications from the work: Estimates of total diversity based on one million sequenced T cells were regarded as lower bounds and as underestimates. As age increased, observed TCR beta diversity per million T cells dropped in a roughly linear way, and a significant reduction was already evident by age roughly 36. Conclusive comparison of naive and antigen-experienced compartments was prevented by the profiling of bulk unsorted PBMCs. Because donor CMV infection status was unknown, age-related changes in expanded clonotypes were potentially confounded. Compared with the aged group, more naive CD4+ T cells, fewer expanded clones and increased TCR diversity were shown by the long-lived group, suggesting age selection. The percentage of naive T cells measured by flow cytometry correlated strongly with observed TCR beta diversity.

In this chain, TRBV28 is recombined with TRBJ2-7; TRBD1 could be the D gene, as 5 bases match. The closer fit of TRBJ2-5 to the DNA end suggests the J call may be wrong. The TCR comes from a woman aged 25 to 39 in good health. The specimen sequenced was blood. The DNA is TGTGCCAGCAGTTTATTGGCAGGGTTCAATCGACAGACCCAGTACTTC. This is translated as CASSLLAGFNRQTQYF.